This TCR beta chain is drawn from a study of CD8 T cells in Susac syndrome. Points on this clonotype: A read error is possible here, since a much larger clone lies one base away.

Reverse transcription used about 0.45 to 1 ug RNA and random hexamers. Each CDR3 protein is one row after TCRdb ran MiXCR on the immunoSEQ multiplex PCR reads. In the table there are under 200,000 distinct CDR3 sequences, approximately 95% of which are singletons. The length of the CDR3 is 11 residues. Germline CDR1 and CDR2: SNHLY and FYNNEI. V was clipped by 6 bases and J by 3 bases, with 5 bases between them. The chain joins TRBV2 to TRBJ2-5; no clear D. Sequencing used CD8+ T cells from PBMCs. The clonotype comes from a human donor with Susac syndrome. Here the CDR3 reads CASRLEETQYF. The CDR3 bases are TGTGCCAGCAGGTTAGAAGAGACCCAGTACTTC.